Listed here are 14 T cell receptor beta chains from one sample, sequenced in a study of CD4+ T cells in melanoma. Data came from immunoSEQ multiplex PCR; TCRdb stores just in-frame clones and leaves some out. The sample lists about 110,000 clones; about 90% were seen once. The sequenced sample was peripheral blood. These receptors originate from a human donor with melanoma.

The chain carries TRBV6-5 and TRBJ2-3; 8 nucleotides align to TRBD1. V was pared by 2 bases and J by 0 bases, with 4 bases of the junction left unmatched. Germline CDR1 is MNHEY and CDR2 is SVGAGI. CDR3 length: 16 residues. In DNA, the CDR3 is TGTGCCAGCAGTTACATCCAGGGGGCTAGCACAGATACGCAGTATTTT. Translating gives CASSYIQGASTDTQYF.

The V call is TRBV27, the J call TRBJ2-7; 11 bases fit TRBD2. From germline, CDR1 is MNHEY and CDR2 SMNVEV (reference sequence). The CDR3 extends over 12 amino acids. The CDR3 bases are TGTTCGAGCGGGACTAGCGGCTACGAGCAGTACTTC. Its translation: CSSGTSGYEQYF.

V is TRBV4-1 and J is TRBJ1-2; D unresolved. This CDR3 has 16 amino acids. Deletions cut 1 base from V and 4 bases from J, with 16 bases between. Germline values: CDR1 MGHRA, CDR2 YSYEKL. The CDR3 DNA reads TGCGCCAGCAGCCAAGTACCAACGGGCAGCCTCTATGGCTACACCTTC. Translating gives CASSQVPTGSLYGYTF.

The rearrangement links TRBV19 to TRBJ1-4; 7 bases fit TRBD1. This CDR3 comprises 15 residues. The germline V gene has CDR1 LNHDA and CDR2 SQIVND (reference sequence). J was trimmed by 6 bases and V by 6 bases; bases with no gene match: 10. The CDR3 DNA sequence: TGTGCCAGTAGAATGAGCAGGGGGGAAGATGAAAAACTGTTTTTT. This sequence encodes CASRMSRGEDEKLFF.

V is TRBV7-3 and J is TRBJ2-3; D is uncertain. Trimming removed 2 bases from V and 4 bases from J, with 10 bases in between. CDR1 is SGHTA and CDR2 is FQGTGA in the germline V gene. This CDR3 has 14 residues. CDR3 protein: CASSLEGRSDTQYF. CDR3 nucleotide sequence: TGTGCCAGCAGCTTAGAAGGGCGCTCAGATACGCAGTATTTT.

This rearrangement joins TRBV5-4 to TRBJ1-2, with a tentative D call TRBD1 (6 bases). CDR3 size: 15 residues. Germline CDR1 and CDR2: SGHNT and YYREEE (reference sequence). Between the trimmed V and J ends, which lost 2 bases and 1 base, there was a span of 12 bases. The CDR3 bases are TGTGCCAGCAGCTTCTCAAACAGGGATAACTATGGCTACACCTTC. Translating gives CASSFSNRDNYGYTF.

The chain links TRBV28 to TRBJ2-2; D unresolved. CDR1 and CDR2 from the germline V gene are MDHEN and SYDVKM. The CDR3 has 15 amino acids. Trimming shortened V by 3 bases and J by 7 bases, and 15 bases separated the two germline ends. CDR3 amino acids: CASSLTAGENGELFF. The CDR3, as DNA: TGTGCCAGCAGTTTGACGGCTGGAGAGAACGGGGAGCTGTTTTTT.

V and J are TRBV28 and TRBJ2-2; D remains ambiguous. Trimming shortened V by 6 bases and J by 2 bases, and 13 bases separated the two germline ends. Germline V gene lookup returns CDR1 MDHEN and CDR2 SYDVKM. The CDR3 totals 15 residues. CDR3 bases: TGTGCCAGCAGATTCGGGCGGCTCAACACCGGGGAGCTGTTTTTT. Protein product: CASRFGRLNTGELFF.

CDR3 region: CASSLTTEMNTEAFF. CDR3 sequence (DNA): TGTGCCAGCAGCTTAACGACAGAAATGAACACTGAAGCTTTCTTT. The rearrangement joins TRBV6-5 to TRBJ1-1, with D possibly TRBD1 on 5 matching bases. The germline V and J ends were trimmed by 6 bases and 0 bases, with 14 bases remaining between them. The germline V gene has CDR1 MNHEY and CDR2 SVGAGI. The CDR3 covers 15 residues.

The V call is TRBV7-3, the J call TRBJ2-2; 7 bases match TRBD1. Germline loops: CDR1 SGHTA, CDR2 FQGTGA. The length of the CDR3 is 16 residues. V lost 3 bases, J lost 5 bases, and 9 bases stayed unmatched. The CDR3: CASSFQIGGLTGELFF. The CDR3 nucleotides read TGTGCCAGCAGCTTCCAGATAGGGGGCTTAACCGGGGAGCTGTTTTTT. Drawing the rest from reference TRBV7-3 and TRBJ2-2, the complete variable domain is GAGVSQTPSNKVTEKGKYVELRCDPISGHTALYWYRQSLGQGPEFLIYFQGTGAADDSGLPNDRFFAVRPEGSVSTLKIQRTERGDSAVYLCASSFQIGGLTGELFFGEGSRLTVL.

Only a few counts were recorded for this clone. The rearrangement joins TRBV18 to TRBJ2-7, with 13 bases aligning to TRBD2. Germline V gene data show CDR1 as KGHSH and CDR2 as LQKENI. The V gene end was trimmed by 3 bases and the J gene end by 6 bases; junction bases not matched to a gene: 5. CDR3 size: 15 residues. In DNA form, the CDR3 reads TGTGCCAGCTCACCTGGACTAGCGGGAGCGGGCGAGCAGTACTTC. Translation: CASSPGLAGAGEQYF. Combining the CDR3 with reference TRBV18 and TRBJ2-7 gives the whole variable domain NAGVMQNPRHLVRRRGQEARLRCSPMKGHSHVYWYRQLPEEGLKFMVYLQKENIIDESGMPKERFSAEFPKEGPSILRIQQVVRGDSAAYFCASSPGLAGAGEQYFGPGTRLTVT.

In DNA, the CDR3 is TGTGCCAGCAGCCAAGTCGAAATGACTAGCACAGATACGCAGTATTTT. It codes for CASSQVEMTSTDTQYF. The chain is built from TRBV4-2 and TRBJ2-3; D is undetermined. CDR1 is LGHNA, CDR2 YNFKEQ, per germline. Trimming shortened V by 1 base and J by 0 bases, and 11 bases separated the two germline ends. CDR3 length: 16 amino acids.

The chain combines TRBV7-9 with TRBJ2-7; perhaps TRBD1 as D (5 bases). The CDR3 runs to 13 residues. Germline V gene lookup returns CDR1 SEHNR and CDR2 FQNEAQ (reference sequence). Trimming took 4 bases from V and 0 from J, leaving 7 bases between them. The CDR3 protein is CASSSQVSYEQYF. As DNA, the CDR3 is TGTGCCAGCAGCTCACAGGTCTCCTACGAGCAGTACTTC.

V usage is TRBV6-1 and J usage is TRBJ2-3; the D is unclear. Germline V gene data show CDR1 as MNHNS and CDR2 as SASEGT. Deletions cut 4 bases from V and 5 bases from J, with 10 bases between. The CDR3 runs to 13 residues. Written as DNA, the CDR3 is TGTGCCAGCAGTGTTACCCGTCAAGATACGCAGTATTTT. This gives the protein CASSVTRQDTQYF.